In this sample, the clone carrying this TCR beta chain turned up many times. In TCRdb, the reads were re-called with MiXCR into one record per CDR3 protein. This sample has about 460,000 distinct CDR3 sequences, with around 11% found just once. These data belong to a study of T cell repertoires in cytomegalovirus infection. The V gene end was trimmed by 3 bases and the J gene end by 1 base; junction bases not matched to a gene: 3. The germline V gene encodes CDR1 MNHNY and CDR2 SVGAGI (reference sequence). The CDR3 runs 14 residues. This clonotype originated in a human donor in good health (CMV status not recorded). Some clones in this sample may be carry-over from other donors' samples. V usage is TRBV6-6 and J usage is TRBJ2-7; 7 nucleotides match TRBD1. The sample consisted of PBMCs. The CDR3 bases are TGTGCCAGCAGTTATACAGGGGTTTCCTACGAGCAGTACTTC. Its translation is CASSYTGVSYEQYF.